What follows are 5 T cell receptor beta chains derived from one specimen sequenced in a study of T cell responses to AZD1222 COVID-19 vaccine. Assay used: immunoSEQ multiplex PCR; TCRdb lists only in-frame clones, some missing. The sample holds 70,000 to 95,000 clones; approximately 90% are singletons and the top ten take about 2.4%. Sequenced here: peripheral blood, sampled 28 days after the second AZD1222 dose. Receptors were obtained from an adult who received the AZD1222 COVID-19 vaccine.

This CDR3 reads CALRTVRSEAFF. CDR3 in DNA: TGTGCCTTAAGGACGGTTCGCTCTGAAGCTTTCTTT. This chain links TRBV30 with TRBJ1-1; D gene unclear. Germline CDR1 and CDR2: GTSNPN and SVGIG (reference sequence). The CDR3 totals 12 residues. V was shortened by 7 bases and J by 6 bases, with 15 bases between the two germline ends.

In its sample, this clone was seen a few times. The chain carries TRBV5-1 and TRBJ1-2; D is possibly TRBD1 (6 bases). Deletions cut 7 bases from V and 4 bases from J, with 14 bases between. This CDR3 has 13 residues. Looked up from germline, CDR1 is SGHRS and CDR2 is YFSETQ. The CDR3 is CASGPGDTYGYTF. DNA for the CDR3: TGCGCCAGCGGCCCCGGGGACACCTATGGCTACACCTTC.

This chain joins TRBV6-1 and TRBJ2-7; the match to TRBD2 covers 10 bases. V lost 3 bases, J lost 0 bases, and 2 bases stayed unmatched. CDR1 is MNHNS, CDR2 SASEGT, per germline. CDR3 length: 15 residues. The CDR3 protein is CASSESSGSSYEQYF. The CDR3 coding sequence is TGTGCCAGCAGTGAGTCTAGCGGGAGCTCCTACGAGCAGTACTTC.

The chain recombines TRBV7-2 with TRBJ1-1, with TRBD1 matching over 8 bases. After removal of 6 bases from V and 1 base from J, the junction contained 4 bases not matched to a gene. Germline V gene data show CDR1 as SGHTA and CDR2 as FQGNSA. This CDR3 is 14 amino acids long. The CDR3 nucleotides read TGTGCCAGCAGAGTACAGGGGGGGAACACTGAAGCTTTCTTT. This sequence encodes CASRVQGGNTEAFF.

The V call is TRBV11-3, the J call TRBJ1-3; no reliable D call. Looked up from germline, CDR1 is SGHNT and CDR2 is YENEEA. The length of the CDR3 is 13 residues. V lost 5 bases and J 3 bases, leaving 8 bases between the germline ends. The CDR3 loop reads CASSKGRGNTIYF. CDR3 sequence (DNA): TGTGCCAGCAGCAAAGGTCGTGGAAACACCATATATTTT.